This entry is about one T cell receptor beta chain. Antigen unknown. The library was built from around 380 ng RNA with molecular barcoded adaptors for alpha/delta and beta/gamma chains. TCRdb called the reads again in MiXCR, with one record for every CDR3 protein. Of roughly 68,000 distinct CDR3 sequences in the sample, about 15% were seen once. Unmatched junction bases numbered 6, after V lost 5 bases and J lost 4 bases. From germline, CDR1 is SGHTA and CDR2 FQGTGA. The CDR3 is made up of 14 amino acids. These data are taken from a study of read filtering for tumor transcriptome and immune sequencing. Study as a whole: DNase treatment preceded whole-transcriptome library preparation. IR-seq gave about 3.5 to 10.27 million TCR reads per sample; RNA-seq gave roughly 80 to 1,300.

Study-wide points: IR-seq captured clonotypes deeper and more reliably than RNA-seq.

The sequencing sample was made of a population of CD138-negative cells sorted from bone marrow. This chain links TRBV7-3 with TRBJ1-2; TRBD1 aligns across 8 bases. This sequence was found in a donor aged 40 or over with multiple myeloma. The CDR3 coding sequence is TGTGCCAGCAGCCCACAGGGGGTTAGCTATGGCTACACCTTC. This sequence encodes CASSPQGVSYGYTF.